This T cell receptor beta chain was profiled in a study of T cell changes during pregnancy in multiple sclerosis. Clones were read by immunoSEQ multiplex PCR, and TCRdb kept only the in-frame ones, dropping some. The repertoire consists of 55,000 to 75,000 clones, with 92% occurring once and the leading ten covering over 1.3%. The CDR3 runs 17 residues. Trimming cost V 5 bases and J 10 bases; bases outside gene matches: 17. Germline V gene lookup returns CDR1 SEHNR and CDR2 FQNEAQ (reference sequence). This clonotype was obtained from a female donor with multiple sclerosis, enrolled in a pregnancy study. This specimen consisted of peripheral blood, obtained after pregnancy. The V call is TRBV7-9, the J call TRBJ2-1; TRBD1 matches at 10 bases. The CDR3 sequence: CASSPRIDRGQVWEQFF. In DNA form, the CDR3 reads TGTGCCAGCAGCCCGCGAATCGACAGGGGGCAGGTTTGGGAGCAGTTCTTC.